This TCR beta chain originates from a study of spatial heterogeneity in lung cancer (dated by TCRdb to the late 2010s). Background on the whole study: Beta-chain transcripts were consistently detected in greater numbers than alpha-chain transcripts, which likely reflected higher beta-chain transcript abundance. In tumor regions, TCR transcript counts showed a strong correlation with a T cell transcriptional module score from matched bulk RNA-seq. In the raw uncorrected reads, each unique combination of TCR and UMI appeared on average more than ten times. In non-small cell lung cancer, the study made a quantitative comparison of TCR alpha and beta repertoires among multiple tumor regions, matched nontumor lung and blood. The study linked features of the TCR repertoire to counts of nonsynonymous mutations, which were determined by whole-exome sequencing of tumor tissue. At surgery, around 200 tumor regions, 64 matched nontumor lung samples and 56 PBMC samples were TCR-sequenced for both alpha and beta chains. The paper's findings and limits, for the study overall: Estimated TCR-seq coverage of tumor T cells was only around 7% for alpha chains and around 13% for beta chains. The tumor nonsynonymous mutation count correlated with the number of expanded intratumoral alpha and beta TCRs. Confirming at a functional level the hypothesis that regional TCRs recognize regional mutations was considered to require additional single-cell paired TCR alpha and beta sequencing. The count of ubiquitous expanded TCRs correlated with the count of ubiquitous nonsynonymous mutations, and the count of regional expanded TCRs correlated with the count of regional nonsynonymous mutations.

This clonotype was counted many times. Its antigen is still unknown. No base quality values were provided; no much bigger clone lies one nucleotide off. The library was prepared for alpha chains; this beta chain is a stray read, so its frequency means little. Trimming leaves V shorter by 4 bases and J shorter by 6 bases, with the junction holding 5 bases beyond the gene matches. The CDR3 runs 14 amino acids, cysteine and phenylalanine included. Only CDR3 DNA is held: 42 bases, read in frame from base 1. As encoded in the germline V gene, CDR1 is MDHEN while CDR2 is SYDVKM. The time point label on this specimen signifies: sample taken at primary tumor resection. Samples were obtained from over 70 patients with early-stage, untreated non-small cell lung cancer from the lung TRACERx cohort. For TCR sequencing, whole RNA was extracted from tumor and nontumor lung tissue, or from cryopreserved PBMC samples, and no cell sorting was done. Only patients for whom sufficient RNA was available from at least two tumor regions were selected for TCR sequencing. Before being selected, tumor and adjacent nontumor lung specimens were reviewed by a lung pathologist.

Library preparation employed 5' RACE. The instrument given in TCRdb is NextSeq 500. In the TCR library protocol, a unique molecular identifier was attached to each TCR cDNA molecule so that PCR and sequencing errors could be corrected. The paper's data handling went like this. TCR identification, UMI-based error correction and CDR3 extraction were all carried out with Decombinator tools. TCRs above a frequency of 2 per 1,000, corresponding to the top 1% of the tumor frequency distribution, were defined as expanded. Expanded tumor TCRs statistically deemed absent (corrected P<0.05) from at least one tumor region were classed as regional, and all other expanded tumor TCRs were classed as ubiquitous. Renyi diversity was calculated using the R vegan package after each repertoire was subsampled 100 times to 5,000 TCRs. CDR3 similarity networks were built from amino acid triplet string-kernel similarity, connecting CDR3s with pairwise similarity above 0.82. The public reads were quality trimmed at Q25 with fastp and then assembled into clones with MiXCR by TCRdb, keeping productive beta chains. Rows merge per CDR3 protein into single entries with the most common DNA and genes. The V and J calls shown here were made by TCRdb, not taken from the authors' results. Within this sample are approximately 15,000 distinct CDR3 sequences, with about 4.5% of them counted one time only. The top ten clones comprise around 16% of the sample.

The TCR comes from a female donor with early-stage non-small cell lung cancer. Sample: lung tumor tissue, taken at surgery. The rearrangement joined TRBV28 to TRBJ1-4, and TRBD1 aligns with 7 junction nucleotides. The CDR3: CASSSSGGDEKLFF. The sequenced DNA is TGTGCCAGCAGTTCCTCAGGGGGAGATGAAAAACTGTTTTTT. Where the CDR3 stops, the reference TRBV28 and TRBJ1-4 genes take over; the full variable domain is DVKVTQSSRYLVKRTGEKVFLECVQDMDHENMFWYRQDPGLGLRLIYFSYDVKMKEKGDIPEGYSVSREKKERFSLILESASTNQTSMYLCASSSSGGDEKLFFGSGTQLSVL.